These 14 T cell receptor beta chains came from one sample sequenced in a study of cytomegalovirus exposure and HLA in healthy donors (dated by TCRdb to between 2016 and 2019). The receptor library was made with the immunoSEQ multiplex PCR assay. A mixture of 60 forward primers for TCR Vbeta segments and 13 reverse primers for TCR Jbeta segments was used in the multiplex PCR. The immuneACCESS repertoire file appears here via TCRdb, limited to in-frame rearrangements. These files lack a portion of the clones; in checked studies, under half of the deficit traces to unresolved V genes, and the cause of the others is not known. The sample table lists some 110,000 clones, 71% of them with a count of one. Less than 3.5% of the sample comes from the top ten. The sample taken for sequencing was PBMCs. These receptors were collected from a female donor in good health and CMV-seronegative.

This clone was observed once. V is TRBV4-3 and J is TRBJ1-1, with 10 bases matching TRBD1. J gave up 12 bases and V 4 bases, and 11 bases lay outside the gene matches. The CDR3 has 14 amino acids. Germline V gene lookup returns CDR1 LGHNA and CDR2 YSLEER. The CDR3 DNA reads as TGCGCCAGCAGCCGAGAAATCCGGGACAGGGGACCTTTCTTT. It specifies CASSREIRDRGPFF.

The sample holds a few counts of this clone. The rearrangement joins TRBV5-1 to TRBJ2-5; 8 positions match TRBD1. Germline lookup yields CDR1 SGHRS and CDR2 YFSETQ. V dropped 0 bases and J dropped 5; count of bases not matched to a gene: 12. The CDR3 runs to 17 residues. CDR3 sequence reads: CASSLDQGAAQGETQYF. The CDR3 nucleotides read TGCGCCAGCAGCTTGGATCAGGGGGCTGCCCAGGGTGAGACCCAGTACTTC.

This clone has a single count. CDR3 amino acids: CASRRDSLGAQHF. DNA for the CDR3: TGTGCCAGTAGGCGGGACTCCCTGGGGGCCCAGCATTTT. The chain uses TRBV19 and TRBJ1-5, with a weak D call TRBD1 (5 bases). V shed 6 bases and J shed 11 bases, with 17 bases lying between them. CDR1 is LNHDA and CDR2 is SQIVND in the germline V gene (reference sequence). The CDR3 loop spans 13 amino acids. The full variable domain, with the rest looked up from reference TRBV19 and TRBJ1-5, is DGGITQSPKYLFRKEGQNVTLSCEQNLNHDAMYWYRQDPGQGLRLIYYSQIVNDFQKGDIAEGYSVSREKKESFPLTVTSAQKNPTAFYLCASRRDSLGAQHFGDGTRLSIL.

CDR3 DNA sequence: TGCGCCAGCAGCTTGGATTCGGGGGGGGGCGCCGAGCAGTACTTC. Its translation is CASSLDSGGGAEQYF. The chain is built from TRBV5-1 and TRBJ2-7, with 8 bases matching TRBD2. The V gene's germline CDR1 is SGHRS and CDR2 YFSETQ. The CDR3 length is 15 residues. The junction had 8 bases not matched to a gene; V was cut back by 0 bases and J by 6 bases.

The rearrangement uses TRBV21-1 and TRBJ2-7; TRBD2 is the table's D call, not checked against the DNA. TRBV21-1 is given as a pseudogene. The CDR3 is 15 residues long. Here the CDR3 reads CASSTGTSFGYEQYF. The CDR3 DNA reads as TGTGCCAGCAGCACAGGTACTAGTTTCGGCTACGAGCAGTACTTC.

The chain uses TRBV30 and TRBJ2-5, with 12 bases identical to TRBD1. The germline V gene has CDR1 GTSNPN and CDR2 SVGIG (reference sequence). Trimming cost V 8 bases and J 5 bases; bases outside gene matches: 6. CDR3 size: 13 residues. The CDR3 nucleotides read TGTGCCGGGACAGGGGGCGATGGGGAGACCCAGTACTTC. Protein: CAGTGGDGETQYF.

This chain joins TRBV4-2 and TRBJ2-7, with 7 bases matching TRBD2. The CDR3 totals 16 residues. Per germline, CDR1 LGHNA and CDR2 YNFKEQ. Trimming took 0 bases from V and 3 from J; bases not matched to a gene: 8. Here the CDR3 reads CASSQDIGLDRYEQYF. CDR3 DNA sequence: TGTGCCAGCAGCCAAGATATCGGACTAGATCGCTACGAGCAGTACTTC.

The chain couples TRBV19 to TRBJ2-1; the match to TRBD2 covers 7 bases. The V gene's germline CDR1 is LNHDA and CDR2 SQIVND (reference sequence). J lost 0 bases, V lost 5 bases, and 13 bases had no gene match. This CDR3 contains 18 residues. The CDR3 spells CASSYFPLGGSSYNEQFF. The DNA for the CDR3 is TGTGCCAGTAGTTATTTCCCCTTAGGCGGGAGCTCCTACAATGAGCAGTTCTTC. Full variable domain (rest looked up from reference TRBV19 and TRBJ2-1): DGGITQSPKYLFRKEGQNVTLSCEQNLNHDAMYWYRQDPGQGLRLIYYSQIVNDFQKGDIAEGYSVSREKKESFPLTVTSAQKNPTAFYLCASSYFPLGGSSYNEQFFGPGTRLTVL.

V and J are TRBV19 and TRBJ2-1; D remains ambiguous. This CDR3 is built from 15 residues. The V end lost 3 bases, the J end lost 0 bases, and 9 bases lay between the germline ends. The V gene's germline CDR1 is LNHDA and CDR2 SQIVND (reference sequence). DNA of the CDR3: TGTGCCAGTAGTATGACACCGAGCTCCTACAATGAGCAGTTCTTC. As protein: CASSMTPSSYNEQFF.

V is TRBV28 and J is TRBJ2-2; 7 nucleotides agree with TRBD1. Germline V gives CDR1 MDHEN, CDR2 SYDVKM. Losses at the gene ends were 5 bases for V and 4 bases for J; bases not matched to a gene: 4. CDR3 length: 14 residues. CDR3 residues: CASSLDRVTGELFF. CDR3 sequence (DNA): TGTGCCAGCAGTCTAGACAGGGTCACCGGGGAGCTGTTTTTT.

Only one count was recorded for this clone. The chain recombines TRBV25-1 with TRBJ2-5; D is perhaps TRBD2 (6 bases). The CDR3 has 14 residues. Deletions cut 5 bases from V and 1 base from J, with 11 bases between. The germline V gene has CDR1 MGHDK and CDR2 SYGVNS. DNA of the CDR3: TGTGCCAGCAGTCCTAGCGTCCTCCAAGAGACCCAGTACTTC. It specifies CASSPSVLQETQYF.

The rearrangement uses TRBV27 and TRBJ2-7; possible D gene TRBD2, 6 bases. Germline CDR1 is MNHEY and CDR2 is SMNVEV (reference sequence). Trimming took off 6 bases at V and 3 bases at J, with 24 bases between the two ends. CDR3 size: 17 residues. The CDR3 region has the DNA TGTGCCAGCAGCGACGGACTACTCCGGGGGAGGAACTACGAGCAGTACTTC. Translated, it gives CASSDGLLRGRNYEQYF.

The genes are TRBV5-5 and TRBJ2-1; D unresolved. The length of the CDR3 is 13 residues. Looked up from germline, CDR1 is SGHKS and CDR2 is YYEKEE (reference sequence). V was clipped by 2 bases and J by 6 bases, with 9 bases between them. CDR3 bases: TGTGCCAGCAGCTTAACAGTTATCAATGAGCAGTTCTTC. Residues: CASSLTVINEQFF.

The chain employs TRBV9 and TRBJ1-2; TRBD1 matches at 7 bases. CDR1 and CDR2 from the germline V gene are SGDLS and YYNGEE. The V gene end was trimmed by 3 bases and the J gene end by 8 bases; junction bases not matched to a gene: 19. This CDR3 has 17 residues. The CDR3 DNA sequence: TGTGCCAGCAGCGCATACTCACAGGGGCTTAATTTTCAGGGCTACACCTTC. Translated, it gives CASSAYSQGLNFQGYTF.